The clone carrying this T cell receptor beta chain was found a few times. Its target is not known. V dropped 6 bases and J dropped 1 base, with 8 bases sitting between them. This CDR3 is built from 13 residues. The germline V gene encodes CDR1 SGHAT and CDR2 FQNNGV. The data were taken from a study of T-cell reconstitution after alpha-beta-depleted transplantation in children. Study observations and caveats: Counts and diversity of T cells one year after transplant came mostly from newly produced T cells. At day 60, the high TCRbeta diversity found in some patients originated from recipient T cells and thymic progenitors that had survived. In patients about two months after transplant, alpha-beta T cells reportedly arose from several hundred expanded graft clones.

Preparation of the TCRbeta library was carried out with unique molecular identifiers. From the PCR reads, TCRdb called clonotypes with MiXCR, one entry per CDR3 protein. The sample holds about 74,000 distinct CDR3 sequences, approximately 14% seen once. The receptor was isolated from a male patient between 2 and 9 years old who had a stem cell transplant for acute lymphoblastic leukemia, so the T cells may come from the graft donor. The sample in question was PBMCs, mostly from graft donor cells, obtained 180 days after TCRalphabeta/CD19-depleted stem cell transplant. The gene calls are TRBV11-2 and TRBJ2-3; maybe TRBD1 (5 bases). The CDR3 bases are TGTGCCAGCAGGATGGGGCGCACAGATACGCAGTATTTT. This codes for CASRMGRTDTQYF.